Shown below are 9 T cell receptor beta chains from a single sample sequenced in a study of blood T cell repertoires in COVID-19. Produced via immunoSEQ multiplex PCR; TCRdb's table is partial and in-frame only. The table lists approximately 110,000 clones, around four fifths of them singletons, with 15% to 20% in the top ten. The sequenced material came from peripheral blood. These receptor sequences come from a woman aged 60 to 75 with acute or convalescent COVID-19.

The sample holds a few counts of this clone. The chain has TRBV27 and TRBJ1-5; D uncertain. Trimming left V 0 bases short and J 1 base short, with 4 bases between. The CDR3 contains 14 residues. Germline CDR1 MNHEY, CDR2 SMNVEV (reference sequence). This CDR3 reads CASSLSRSNQPQHF. The CDR3 nucleotides are TGTGCCAGCAGTTTATCGAGAAGCAATCAGCCCCAGCATTTT.

In its sample, this clone was seen many times. The CDR3 sequence: CASSPPGTGDSPLHF. CDR3 nucleotide sequence: TGTGCCAGCAGTCCGCCTGGGACAGGGGATTCACCCCTCCACTTT. V and J are TRBV28 and TRBJ1-6; TRBD1 aligns across 10 bases. Germline-derived CDR1 and CDR2 are MDHEN and SYDVKM. The CDR3 consists of 15 residues. The J segment lost 8 bases and the V segment lost 5 bases, leaving 6 bases of the junction unmatched.

The chain joins TRBV19 to TRBJ1-6; 7 bases are a match to TRBD1. Per the germline V gene, CDR1 is LNHDA and CDR2 is SQIVND (reference sequence). CDR3 length: 16 residues. V lost 7 bases, J lost 5 bases, and 11 bases stayed unmatched. DNA for the CDR3: TGTGCCAGTACGAGGAGACAGGGCTTGGATAATTCACCCCTCCACTTT. Translation gives CASTRRQGLDNSPLHF.

This clone was picked up one time. The V and J genes are TRBV11-2 and TRBJ2-3, with TRBD2 identical over 10 bases. Germline loops: CDR1 SGHAT, CDR2 FQNNGV. With V trimmed by 3 bases and J by 2 bases, 8 bases remained unmatched. This CDR3 region has 17 residues. The chain's CDR3 is CASSFGVTSGNTDTQYF. Here the CDR3 DNA reads TGTGCCAGCAGCTTCGGGGTCACTAGCGGGAACACAGATACGCAGTATTTT.

The gene calls are TRBV3-1 (or the pseudogene TRBV3-2) and TRBJ1-2; weak D call: TRBD1 (6 bases). CDR1 is LGHDT and CDR2 is YNNKEL in the germline V gene (reference sequence). The V gene lost 11 bases and the J gene lost 8 bases, with 15 bases spanning the gap. CDR3 length equals 11 residues. The CDR3 loop reads CAARGGGGYTF. The CDR3 coding sequence is TGTGCCGCAAGAGGGGGTGGCGGCTACACCTTC.

This clone was detected ten times or more. The chain has TRBV19 and TRBJ1-5, with a weak D call TRBD1 (6 bases). This CDR3 is built from 13 residues. CDR1 is LNHDA, CDR2 SQIVND, per germline (reference sequence). Trimming took 5 bases from V and 4 from J, leaving 9 bases between them. The CDR3 nucleotides are TGTGCCAGTAGTGGACAGCCGAATCAGCCCCAGCATTTT. Translation gives CASSGQPNQPQHF.

The sample holds one count of this clone. Here the CDR3 reads CASSLSYRGNDQPQHF. In DNA form, the CDR3 reads TGTGCCAGCAGCTTATCATACAGGGGAAATGATCAGCCCCAGCATTTT. This sequence joins TRBV7-8 and TRBJ1-5; TRBD1 aligns across 7 bases. Germline loops: CDR1 SGHVS, CDR2 FQNEAQ. V was clipped by 2 bases and J by 5 bases; unmatched bases: 9. The CDR3 spans 16 residues.

This chain uses TRBV18 with TRBJ1-1; 8 positions match TRBD1. Unmatched junction bases numbered 2, after V lost 2 bases and J lost 0 bases. The CDR3 loop spans 15 amino acids. Germline V CDR1 and CDR2: KGHSH, LQKENI. Here the CDR3 reads CASSPTGGMNTEAFF. In DNA, the CDR3 is TGTGCCAGCTCACCAACAGGGGGGATGAACACTGAAGCTTTCTTT. Full variable domain (missing parts from reference TRBV18 and TRBJ1-1): NAGVMQNPRHLVRRRGQEARLRCSPMKGHSHVYWYRQLPEEGLKFMVYLQKENIIDESGMPKERFSAEFPKEGPSILRIQQVVRGDSAAYFCASSPTGGMNTEAFFGQGTRLTVV.

The chain recombines TRBV18 with TRBJ2-7; possibly TRBD1 for D (6 bases). The CDR3 is 16 amino acids. Trimming took 2 bases from V and 0 from J, leaving 14 bases between them. Looked up from germline, CDR1 is KGHSH and CDR2 is LQKENI. The CDR3 loop reads CASSPGSQGISYEQYF. As DNA, the CDR3 is TGTGCCAGCTCACCAGGGAGTCAGGGGATCTCCTACGAGCAGTACTTC.